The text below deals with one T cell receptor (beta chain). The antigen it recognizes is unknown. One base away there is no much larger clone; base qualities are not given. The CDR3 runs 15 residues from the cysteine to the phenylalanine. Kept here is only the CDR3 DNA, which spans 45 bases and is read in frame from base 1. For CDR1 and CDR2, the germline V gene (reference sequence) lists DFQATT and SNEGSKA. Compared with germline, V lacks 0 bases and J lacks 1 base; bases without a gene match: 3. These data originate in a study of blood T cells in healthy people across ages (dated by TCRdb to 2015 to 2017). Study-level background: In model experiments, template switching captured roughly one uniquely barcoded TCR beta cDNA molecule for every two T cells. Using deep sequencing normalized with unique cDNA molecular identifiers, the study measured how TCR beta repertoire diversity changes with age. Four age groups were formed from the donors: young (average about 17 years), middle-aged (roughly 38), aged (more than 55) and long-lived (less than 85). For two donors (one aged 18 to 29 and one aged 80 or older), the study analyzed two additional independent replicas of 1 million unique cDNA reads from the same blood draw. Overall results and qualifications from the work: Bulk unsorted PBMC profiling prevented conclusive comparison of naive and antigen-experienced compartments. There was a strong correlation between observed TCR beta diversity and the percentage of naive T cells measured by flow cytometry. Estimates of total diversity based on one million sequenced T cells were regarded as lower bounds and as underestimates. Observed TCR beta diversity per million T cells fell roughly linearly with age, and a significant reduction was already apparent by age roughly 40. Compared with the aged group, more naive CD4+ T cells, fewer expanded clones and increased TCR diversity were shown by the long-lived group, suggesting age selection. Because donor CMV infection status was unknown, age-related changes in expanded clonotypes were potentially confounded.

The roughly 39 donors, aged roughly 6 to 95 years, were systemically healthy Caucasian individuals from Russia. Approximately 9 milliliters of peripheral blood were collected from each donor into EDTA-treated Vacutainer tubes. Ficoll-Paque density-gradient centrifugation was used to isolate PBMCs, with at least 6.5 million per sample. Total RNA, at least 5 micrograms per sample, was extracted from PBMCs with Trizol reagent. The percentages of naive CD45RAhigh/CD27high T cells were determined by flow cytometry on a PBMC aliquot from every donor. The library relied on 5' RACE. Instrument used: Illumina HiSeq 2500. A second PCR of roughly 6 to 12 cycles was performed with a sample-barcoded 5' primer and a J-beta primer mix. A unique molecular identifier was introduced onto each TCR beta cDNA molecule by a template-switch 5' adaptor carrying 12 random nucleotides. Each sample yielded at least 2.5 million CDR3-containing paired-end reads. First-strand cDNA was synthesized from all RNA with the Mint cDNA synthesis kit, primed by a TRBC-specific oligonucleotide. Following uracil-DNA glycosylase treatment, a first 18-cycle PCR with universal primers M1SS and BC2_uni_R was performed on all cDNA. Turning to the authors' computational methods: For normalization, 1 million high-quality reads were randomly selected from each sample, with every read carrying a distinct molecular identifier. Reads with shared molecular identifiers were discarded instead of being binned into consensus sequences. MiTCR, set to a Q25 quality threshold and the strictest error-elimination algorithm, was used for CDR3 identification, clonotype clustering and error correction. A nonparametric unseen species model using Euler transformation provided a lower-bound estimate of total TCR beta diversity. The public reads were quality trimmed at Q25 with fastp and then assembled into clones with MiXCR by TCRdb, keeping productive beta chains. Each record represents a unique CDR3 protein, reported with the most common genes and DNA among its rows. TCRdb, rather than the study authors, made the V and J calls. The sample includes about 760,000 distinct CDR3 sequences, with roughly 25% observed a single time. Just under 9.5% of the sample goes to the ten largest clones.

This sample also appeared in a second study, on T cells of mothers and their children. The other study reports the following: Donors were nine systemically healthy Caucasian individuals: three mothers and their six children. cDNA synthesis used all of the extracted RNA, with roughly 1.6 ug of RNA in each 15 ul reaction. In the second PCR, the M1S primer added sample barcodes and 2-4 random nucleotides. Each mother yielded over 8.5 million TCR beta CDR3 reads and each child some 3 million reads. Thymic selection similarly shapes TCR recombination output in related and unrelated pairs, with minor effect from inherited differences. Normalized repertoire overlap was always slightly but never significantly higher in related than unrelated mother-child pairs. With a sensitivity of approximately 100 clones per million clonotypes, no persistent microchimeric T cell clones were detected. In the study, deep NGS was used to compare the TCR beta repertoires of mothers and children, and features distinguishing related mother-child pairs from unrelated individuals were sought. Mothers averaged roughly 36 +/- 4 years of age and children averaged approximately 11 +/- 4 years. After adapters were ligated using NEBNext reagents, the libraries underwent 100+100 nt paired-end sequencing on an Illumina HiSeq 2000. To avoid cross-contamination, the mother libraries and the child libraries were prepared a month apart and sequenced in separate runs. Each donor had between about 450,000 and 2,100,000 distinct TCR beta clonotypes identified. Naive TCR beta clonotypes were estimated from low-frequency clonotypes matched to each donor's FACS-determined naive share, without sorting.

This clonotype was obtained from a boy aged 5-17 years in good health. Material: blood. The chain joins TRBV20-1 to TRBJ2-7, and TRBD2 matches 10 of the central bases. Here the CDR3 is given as CSARDPAGGSYEQYF. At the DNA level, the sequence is TGCAGTGCTAGAGATCCAGCGGGAGGGTCCTACGAGCAGTACTTC.